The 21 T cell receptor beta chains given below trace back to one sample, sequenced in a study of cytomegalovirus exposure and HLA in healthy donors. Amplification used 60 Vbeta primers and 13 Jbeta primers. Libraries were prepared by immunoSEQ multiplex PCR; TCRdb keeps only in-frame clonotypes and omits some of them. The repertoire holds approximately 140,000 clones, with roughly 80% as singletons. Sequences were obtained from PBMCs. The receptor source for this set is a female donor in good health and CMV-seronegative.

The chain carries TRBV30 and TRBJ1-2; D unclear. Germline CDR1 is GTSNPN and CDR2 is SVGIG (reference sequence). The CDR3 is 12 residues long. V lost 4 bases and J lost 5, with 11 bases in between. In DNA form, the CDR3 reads TGTGCCTGGACCGTTGGGAGTTATGGCTACACCTTC. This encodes CAWTVGSYGYTF. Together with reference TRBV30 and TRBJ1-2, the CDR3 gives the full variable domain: SQTIHQWPATLVQPVGSPLSLECTVEGTSNPNLYWYRQAAGRGLQLLFYSVGIGQISSEVPQNLSASRPQDRQFILSSKKLLLSDSGFYLCAWTVGSYGYTFGSGTRLTVV.

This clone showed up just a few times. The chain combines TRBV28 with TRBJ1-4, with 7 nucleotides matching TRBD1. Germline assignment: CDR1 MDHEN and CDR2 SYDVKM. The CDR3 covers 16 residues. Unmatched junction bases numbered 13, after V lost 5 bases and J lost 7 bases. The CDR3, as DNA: TGTGCCAGCAGTCCGAGCTCAGGGGGAGGTAGTGAAAAACTGTTTTTT. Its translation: CASSPSSGGGSEKLFF. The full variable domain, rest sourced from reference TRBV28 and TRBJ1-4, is DVKVTQSSRYLVKRTGEKVFLECVQDMDHENMFWYRQDPGLGLRLIYFSYDVKMKEKGDIPEGYSVSREKKERFSLILESASTNQTSMYLCASSPSSGGGSEKLFFGSGTQLSVL.

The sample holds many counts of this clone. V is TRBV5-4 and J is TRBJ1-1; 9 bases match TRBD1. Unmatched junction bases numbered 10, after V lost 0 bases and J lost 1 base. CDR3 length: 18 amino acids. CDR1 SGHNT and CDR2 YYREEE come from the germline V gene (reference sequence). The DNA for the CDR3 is TGTGCCAGCAGCTTGGTTAGTTGGGACAGGGCATGGAACACTGAAGCTTTCTTT. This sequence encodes CASSLVSWDRAWNTEAFF.

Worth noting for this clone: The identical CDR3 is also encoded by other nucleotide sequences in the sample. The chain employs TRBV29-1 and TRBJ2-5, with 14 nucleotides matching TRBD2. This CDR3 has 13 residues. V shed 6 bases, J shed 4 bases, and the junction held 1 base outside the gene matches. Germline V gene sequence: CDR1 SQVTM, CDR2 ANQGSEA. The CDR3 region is CSVGTSGGETQYF. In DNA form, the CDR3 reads TGCAGCGTGGGGACTAGCGGGGGAGAGACCCAGTACTTC.

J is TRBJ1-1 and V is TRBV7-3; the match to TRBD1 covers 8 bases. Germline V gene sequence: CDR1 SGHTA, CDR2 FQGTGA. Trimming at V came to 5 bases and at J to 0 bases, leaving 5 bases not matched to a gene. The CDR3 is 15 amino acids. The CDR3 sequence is CASSPTRGLNTEAFF. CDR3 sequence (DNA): TGTGCCAGCAGCCCCACCAGGGGGCTGAACACTGAAGCTTTCTTT.

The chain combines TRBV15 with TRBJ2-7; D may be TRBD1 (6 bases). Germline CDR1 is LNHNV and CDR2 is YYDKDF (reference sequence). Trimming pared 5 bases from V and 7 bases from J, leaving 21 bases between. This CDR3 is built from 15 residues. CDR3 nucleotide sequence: TGTGCCACCAGCGAGGGGGAGTGGCCGGGTGGGGAGCAGTACTTC. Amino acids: CATSEGEWPGGEQYF.

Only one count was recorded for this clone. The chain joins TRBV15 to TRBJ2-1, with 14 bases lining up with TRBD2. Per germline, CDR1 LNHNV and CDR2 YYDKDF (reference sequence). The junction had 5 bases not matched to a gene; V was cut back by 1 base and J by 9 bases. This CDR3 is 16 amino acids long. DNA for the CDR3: TGTGCCACCAGCAGAGGGGGACTAGCGGGAGCGGGTGAGCAGTTCTTC. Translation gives CATSRGGLAGAGEQFF.

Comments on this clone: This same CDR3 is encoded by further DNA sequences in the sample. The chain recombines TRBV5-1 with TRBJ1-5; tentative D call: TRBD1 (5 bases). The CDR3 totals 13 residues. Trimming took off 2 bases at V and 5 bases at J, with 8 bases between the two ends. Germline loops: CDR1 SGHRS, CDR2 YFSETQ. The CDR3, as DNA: TGCGCCAGCAGCTTTGAAGGGGATCAGCCCCAGCATTTT. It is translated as CASSFEGDQPQHF.

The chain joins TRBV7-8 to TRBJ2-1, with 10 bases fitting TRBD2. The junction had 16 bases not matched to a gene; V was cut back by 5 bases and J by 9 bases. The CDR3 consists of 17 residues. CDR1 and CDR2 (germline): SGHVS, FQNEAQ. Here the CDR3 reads CASSVTQRAGGPGEQFF. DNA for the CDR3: TGTGCCAGCAGCGTCACTCAGAGAGCGGGAGGGCCTGGTGAGCAGTTCTTC.

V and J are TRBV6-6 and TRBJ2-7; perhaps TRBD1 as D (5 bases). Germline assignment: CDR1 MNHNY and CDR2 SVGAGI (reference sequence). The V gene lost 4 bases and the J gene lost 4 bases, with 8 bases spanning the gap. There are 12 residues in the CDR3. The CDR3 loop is CASSSRAYEQYF. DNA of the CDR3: TGTGCCAGCAGTTCCAGGGCTTACGAGCAGTACTTC.

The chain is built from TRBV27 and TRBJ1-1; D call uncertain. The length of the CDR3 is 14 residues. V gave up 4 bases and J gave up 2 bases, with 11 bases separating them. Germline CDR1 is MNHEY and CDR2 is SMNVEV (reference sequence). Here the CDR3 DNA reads TGTGCCAGCAGTTCAAGGAGGGAAAACACTGAAGCTTTCTTT. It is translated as CASSSRRENTEAFF.

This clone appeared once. The CDR3 here is CASSPGTGNYEQYF. The DNA for the CDR3 is TGCGCCAGCAGCCCGGGGACAGGGAATTACGAGCAGTACTTC. The V gene is TRBV5-1, the J gene TRBJ2-7, with 9 bases matching TRBD1. Per the germline V gene, CDR1 is SGHRS and CDR2 is YFSETQ. V shed 4 bases and J 4 bases; nucleotides not matched to a gene: 6. This CDR3 is 14 amino acids long.

CDR3 sequence: CASSEGLAGRWGNEQYF. The CDR3 DNA follows: TGTGCCAGCAGTGAAGGGCTAGCGGGGCGATGGGGCAACGAGCAGTACTTC. The chain is built from TRBV2 and TRBJ2-7, with 9 nucleotides matching TRBD2. The junction had 12 bases not matched to a gene; V was cut back by 1 base and J by 5 bases. In germline, CDR1 is SNHLY, CDR2 FYNNEI. The CDR3 spans 17 residues.

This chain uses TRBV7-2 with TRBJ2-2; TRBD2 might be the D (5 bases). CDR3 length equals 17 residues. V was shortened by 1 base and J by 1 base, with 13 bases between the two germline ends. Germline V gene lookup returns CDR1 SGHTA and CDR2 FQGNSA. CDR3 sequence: CASSLDMRGLNTGELFF. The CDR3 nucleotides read TGTGCCAGCAGCTTAGATATGCGAGGACTGAACACCGGGGAGCTGTTTTTT.

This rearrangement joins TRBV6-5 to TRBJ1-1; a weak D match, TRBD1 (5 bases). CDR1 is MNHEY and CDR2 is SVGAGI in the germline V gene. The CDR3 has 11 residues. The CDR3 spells CAARRAFEAFF. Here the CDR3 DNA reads TGTGCTGCACGCAGGGCTTTTGAAGCTTTCTTT.

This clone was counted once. The CDR3 DNA is TGTGCCTGGAGTGTACTGGGACAGGGGACTCAGCCCCAGCATTTT. It specifies CAWSVLGQGTQPQHF. The gene calls are TRBV30 and TRBJ1-5, with 10 bases fitting TRBD1. The V gene end was trimmed by 0 bases and the J gene end by 6 bases; junction bases not matched to a gene: 5. CDR3 length: 15 amino acids. The germline V gene encodes CDR1 GTSNPN and CDR2 SVGIG (reference sequence).

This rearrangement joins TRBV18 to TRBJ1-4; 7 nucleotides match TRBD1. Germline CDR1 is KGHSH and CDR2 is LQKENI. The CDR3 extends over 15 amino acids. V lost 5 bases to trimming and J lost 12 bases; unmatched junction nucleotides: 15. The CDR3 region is CASSADRAPSGELFF. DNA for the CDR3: TGTGCCAGCTCAGCCGACAGGGCCCCCTCTGGGGAACTGTTTTTT.

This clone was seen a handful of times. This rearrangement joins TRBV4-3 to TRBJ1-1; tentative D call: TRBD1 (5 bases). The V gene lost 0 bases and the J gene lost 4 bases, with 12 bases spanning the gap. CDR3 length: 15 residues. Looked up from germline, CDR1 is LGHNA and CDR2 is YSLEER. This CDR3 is CASSQDTGVGTEAFF. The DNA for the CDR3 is TGCGCCAGCAGCCAAGATACGGGGGTGGGCACTGAAGCTTTCTTT.

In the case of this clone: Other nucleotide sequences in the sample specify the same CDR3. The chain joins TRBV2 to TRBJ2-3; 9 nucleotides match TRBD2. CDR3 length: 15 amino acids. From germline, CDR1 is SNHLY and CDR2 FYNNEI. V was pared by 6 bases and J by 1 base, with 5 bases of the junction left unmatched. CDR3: CASSELAGGTDTQYF. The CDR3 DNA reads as TGTGCCAGCAGCGAACTAGCGGGTGGCACAGATACGCAGTATTTT. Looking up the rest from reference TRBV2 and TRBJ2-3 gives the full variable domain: EPEVTQTPSHQVTQMGQEVILRCVPISNHLYFYWYRQILGQKVEFLVSFYNNEISEKSEIFDDQFSVERPDGSNFTLKIRSTKLEDSAMYFCASSELAGGTDTQYFGPGTRLTVL.

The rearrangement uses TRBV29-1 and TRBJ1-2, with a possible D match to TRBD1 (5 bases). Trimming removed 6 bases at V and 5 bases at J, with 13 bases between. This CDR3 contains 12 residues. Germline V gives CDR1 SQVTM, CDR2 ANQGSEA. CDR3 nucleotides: TGCAGCGTCTTGGGGCCACGGTATGGCTACACCTTC. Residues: CSVLGPRYGYTF.

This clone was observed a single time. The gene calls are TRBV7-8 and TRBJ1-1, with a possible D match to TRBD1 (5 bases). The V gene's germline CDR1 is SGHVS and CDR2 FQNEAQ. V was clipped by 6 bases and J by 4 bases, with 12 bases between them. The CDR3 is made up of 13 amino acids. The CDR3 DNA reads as TGTGCCAGCAGTCAAGGGAGGGGCACTGAAGCTTTCTTT. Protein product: CASSQGRGTEAFF. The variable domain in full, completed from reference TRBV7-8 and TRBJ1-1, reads GAGVSQSPRYKVAKRGQDVALRCDPISGHVSLFWYQQALGQGPEFLTYFQNEAQLDKSGLPSDRFFAERPEGSVSTLKIQRTQQEDSAVYLCASSQGRGTEAFFGQGTRLTVV.